The 29 T cell receptor beta chains in this list originate from one sample, sequenced in a study of control samples from healthy donors and cancer patients. TCRdb's table, derived via immunoSEQ multiplex PCR, lists solely in-frame clones and lacks some. The sample shows approximately 68,000 clones, 83% of them seen only once. What was sequenced was blood. The origin of the receptors is a man aged 55 to 69 in good health.

Only one count was recorded for this clone. The V and J genes are TRBV5-4 and TRBJ1-2; D possibly corresponds to TRBD1 (5 bases). V lost 4 bases and J lost 4, with 14 bases in between. Germline V gene lookup returns CDR1 SGHNT and CDR2 YYREEE (reference sequence). The CDR3 runs 14 residues. CDR3: CASSADGGSYGYTF. CDR3 nucleotides: TGTGCCAGCAGCGCTGACGGGGGGAGCTATGGCTACACCTTC.

This clone was detected only once. The chain links TRBV12-3 or TRBV12-4 to TRBJ2-2; D ambiguous. V gave up 6 bases and J gave up 5 bases, with 7 bases separating them. CDR3 size: 12 residues. DNA for the CDR3: TGTGCCAGCAGCCCTGTAACCGGGGAGCTGTTTTTT. It specifies CASSPVTGELFF.

J is TRBJ2-1 and V is TRBV27; 14 bases are a match to TRBD2. Germline V gene data show CDR1 as MNHEY and CDR2 as SMNVEV (reference sequence). Unmatched junction bases numbered 12, after V lost 5 bases and J lost 9 bases. This CDR3 comprises 17 residues. The CDR3 sequence: CASSPLTSGRASGEQFF. In nucleotides, the CDR3 is TGTGCCAGCAGTCCATTGACTAGCGGGAGGGCCTCAGGTGAGCAGTTCTTC.

V gene TRBV4-1 combines with J gene TRBJ2-7; no clear D. Germline assignment: CDR1 MGHRA and CDR2 YSYEKL. CDR3 length: 13 residues. The V end lost 4 bases, the J end lost 2 bases, and 9 bases lay between the germline ends. CDR3 region: CASSRDPTYEQYF. The CDR3, as DNA: TGCGCCAGCAGCCGTGACCCCACCTACGAGCAGTACTTC.

This clone was detected only a few times. The chain joins TRBV20-1 to TRBJ1-1; D is possibly TRBD1 (5 bases). The germline gives CDR1 DFQATT, CDR2 SNEGSKA (reference sequence). This CDR3 region has 16 residues. The V end lost 3 bases, the J end lost 5 bases, and 22 bases lay between the germline ends. The DNA of the CDR3 is TGCAGTGCTAGTCTCTACGGACTAGGGGTGTGGACTGAAGCTTTCTTT. Its translation: CSASLYGLGVWTEAFF.

For the CDR3, the DNA is TGTGCCAGCAGTGCTGACGCCCGATATCGTCCCCAGCATTTT. Translated: CASSADARYRPQHF. The rearrangement uses TRBV6-2 or TRBV6-3 and TRBJ1-5; D uncertain. The ends were cut back, 5 bases at V and 10 bases at J, with 18 bases in the middle. The CDR3 has 14 residues. Looked up from germline, CDR1 is MNHEY and CDR2 is SVGEGT.

The rearrangement links TRBV7-9 to TRBJ2-2; TRBD1 is a possible D gene (7 bases). Trimming stripped 11 bases from V and 3 bases from J, with 19 bases between. Germline V CDR1 and CDR2: SEHNR, FQNEAQ (reference sequence). The CDR3 extends over 15 amino acids. The CDR3, as DNA: TGTGCCGCTTCGGCGGGACAGCAATACACCGGGGAGCTGTTTTTT. Translating it yields CAASAGQQYTGELFF.

V is TRBV3-1 (or the pseudogene TRBV3-2) and J is TRBJ1-1; tentative D call: TRBD1 (6 bases). The germline CDR1 and CDR2 sequences are LGHDT and YNNKEL (reference sequence). V was pared by 6 bases and J by 1 base, with 9 bases between. CDR3 length equals 13 residues. Here the CDR3 reads CASRLQGNTEAFF. The CDR3 DNA follows: TGTGCCAGCAGACTACAGGGGAACACTGAAGCTTTCTTT.

This chain links TRBV24-1 with TRBJ2-1; TRBD2 matches at 9 bases. With V trimmed by 5 bases and J by 8 bases, 9 bases remained unmatched. The CDR3 covers 15 residues. Germline assignment: CDR1 KGHDR and CDR2 SFDVKD. CDR3 amino acids: CATSGTSESQDEQFF. CDR3 DNA: TGTGCCACCAGTGGGACTAGCGAGAGCCAGGATGAGCAGTTCTTC.

A note on this clone: Other DNA variants within this sample encode the same CDR3. CDR3 sequence reads: CSVGRVAGEADTQYF. In nucleotides, the CDR3 is TGCAGCGTCGGGCGGGTAGCGGGAGAGGCAGATACGCAGTATTTT. V is TRBV29-1 and J is TRBJ2-3, with 9 nucleotides matching TRBD2. With V trimmed by 6 bases and J by 4 bases, 11 bases remained unmatched. The CDR3 has 15 residues. Germline CDR1 and CDR2: SQVTM and ANQGSEA.

This chain joins TRBV10-1 and TRBJ2-1, with 7 bases matching TRBD1. CDR3 size: 17 residues. Germline V CDR1 and CDR2: WNHNN, SYGVQD (reference sequence). V lost 1 base to trimming and J lost 8 bases; unmatched junction nucleotides: 14. CDR3 loop: CASSECTSGQNLYEQFF. In DNA form, the CDR3 reads TGCGCCAGCAGTGAGTGCACGTCGGGACAGAATCTCTATGAGCAGTTCTTC.

This clone was counted between two and nine times. The chain recombines TRBV13 with TRBJ2-7; 8 positions agree with TRBD2. Unmatched junction bases numbered 13, after V lost 6 bases and J lost 6 bases. This CDR3 has 15 amino acids. From germline, CDR1 is PRHDT and CDR2 FYEKMQ (reference sequence). CDR3 coding DNA: TGTGCCAGCAGGAGGACGGGACTAGTTATCACCGAGCAGTACTTC. This encodes CASRRTGLVITEQYF. Supplemented by reference TRBV13 and TRBJ2-7, the full variable domain reads AAGVIQSPRHLIKEKRETATLKCYPIPRHDTVYWYQQGPGQDPQFLISFYEKMQSDKGSIPDRFSAQQFSDYHSELNMSSLELGDSALYFCASRRTGLVITEQYFGPGTRLTVT.

By sample share, this clone is medium-sized (0.01 to 0.1%). The chain employs TRBV19 and TRBJ1-1; 9 bases agree with TRBD1. There are 13 residues in the CDR3. CDR1 is LNHDA, CDR2 SQIVND, per germline (reference sequence). The V and J ends lost 2 bases and 11 bases, in that order; junction bases with no gene match: 6. The CDR3 loop reads CASSITGGGRAFF. The CDR3, as DNA: TGTGCCAGTAGTATAACAGGGGGCGGACGGGCTTTCTTT.

The V gene is TRBV9, the J gene TRBJ1-1, with TRBD1 as a possible D gene (5 bases). CDR1 is SGDLS and CDR2 is YYNGEE in the germline V gene. This CDR3 has 13 residues. Trimming removed 4 bases at V and 4 bases at J, with 11 bases between. The CDR3 loop is CASSSRDGTEAFF. The CDR3, as DNA: TGTGCCAGCAGCTCCCGGGACGGCACTGAAGCTTTCTTT.

J is TRBJ2-3 and V is TRBV4-2, with 7 bases lining up with TRBD1. CDR1 and CDR2 from the germline V gene are LGHNA and YNFKEQ. CDR3 length: 15 residues. The V gene end was trimmed by 4 bases and the J gene end by 3 bases; junction bases not matched to a gene: 7. The CDR3 bases are TGTGCCAGCAGCCTAACAGGGGCAGGGACAGATACGCAGTATTTT. It codes for CASSLTGAGTDTQYF.

The chain employs TRBV28 and TRBJ2-2; D gene uncertain. Germline CDR1 is MDHEN and CDR2 is SYDVKM. The V gene lost 5 bases and the J gene lost 4 bases, with 14 bases spanning the gap. The CDR3 loop spans 15 amino acids. CDR3 in amino acids: CASSRAPSSTGELFF. CDR3 bases: TGTGCCAGCAGTCGGGCCCCCAGCAGCACCGGGGAGCTGTTTTTT.

The gene calls are TRBV5-4 and TRBJ2-1; D possibly matches TRBD1 or TRBD2 (5 bases each). V lost 5 bases and J lost 7, with 10 bases in between. CDR3 length: 12 residues. CDR1 and CDR2 from the germline V gene are SGHNT and YYREEE (reference sequence). The CDR3 region has the DNA TGTGCCAGCAGGCGAGGGGTTAATGAGCAGTTCTTC. Protein sequence: CASRRGVNEQFF.

The V gene is TRBV9, the J gene TRBJ2-2; D is undetermined. Germline V gives CDR1 SGDLS, CDR2 YYNGEE. Trimming took off 4 bases at V and 3 bases at J, with 10 bases between the two ends. The CDR3 consists of 14 residues. The CDR3 region has the DNA TGTGCCAGCAGCTCTAACTCGTACACCGGGGAGCTGTTTTTT. This encodes CASSSNSYTGELFF.

The chain links TRBV7-2 to TRBJ2-5, with D possibly TRBD2 on 5 matching bases. Trimming shortened V by 1 base and J by 6 bases, and 9 bases separated the two germline ends. Germline CDR1 SGHTA, CDR2 FQGNSA. The CDR3 is 13 amino acids. CDR3 loop: CASSLGETQTQYF. The CDR3 DNA sequence: TGTGCCAGCAGCTTAGGGGAGACGCAGACCCAGTACTTC.

This chain links TRBV5-1 with TRBJ2-7; the D call may be TRBD1 or TRBD2 (5 bases each). The V gene lost 4 bases and the J gene lost 3 bases, with 11 bases spanning the gap. Germline CDR1 reads SGHRS; CDR2 reads YFSETQ. The CDR3 is 13 residues long. DNA for the CDR3: TGCGCCAGCAGCCCGGGACGGATCTACGAGCAGTACTTC. Translated: CASSPGRIYEQYF.

V gene TRBV9 combines with J gene TRBJ2-3, with D possibly TRBD2 on 6 matching bases. CDR1 is SGDLS and CDR2 is YYNGEE in the germline V gene. The CDR3 is 16 residues long. V shed 0 bases and J shed 2 bases, with 13 bases lying between them. This CDR3 is CASSVAWREDTDTQYF. CDR3 DNA sequence: TGTGCCAGCAGCGTAGCGTGGCGGGAAGACACAGATACGCAGTATTTT.

The rearrangement joins TRBV6-6 to TRBJ1-2; TRBD1 agrees at 8 bases. CDR3 length equals 15 residues. The trim removed 3 bases at V and 5 bases at J, leaving 8 bases unmatched. The germline V gene encodes CDR1 MNHNY and CDR2 SVGAGI (reference sequence). CDR3 in DNA: TGTGCCAGCAGTTATTATTCAGACAGGGGATATGGCTACACCTTC. It translates to CASSYYSDRGYGYTF.

The J gene is TRBJ2-3, the V gene TRBV14; D is possibly TRBD1 or TRBD2 (6 bases each). The V gene's germline CDR1 is SGHDN and CDR2 FVKESK. This CDR3 has 19 residues. The V gene lost 4 bases and the J gene lost 0 bases, with 23 bases spanning the gap. CDR3 loop: CASSPLAGGPLSSTDTQYF. DNA of the CDR3: TGTGCCAGCAGCCCATTGGCTGGGGGGCCTCTCTCTAGCACAGATACGCAGTATTTT.

The chain joins TRBV20-1 to TRBJ1-4; D might be TRBD1 (6 bases). The CDR3 has 13 residues. V was pared by 3 bases and J by 8 bases, with 13 bases between. Germline V gene sequence: CDR1 DFQATT, CDR2 SNEGSKA (reference sequence). Written as DNA, the CDR3 is TGCAGTGCTAGTGGCGGGGGCGAGGAAAAACTGTTTTTT. Protein product: CSASGGGEEKLFF.

Only a few counts were recorded for this clone. The rearrangement uses TRBV7-2 and TRBJ2-3; weak D call: TRBD2 (6 bases). Per the germline V gene, CDR1 is SGHTA and CDR2 is FQGNSA. V lost 5 bases and J 3 bases, leaving 18 bases between the germline ends. There are 16 residues in the CDR3. The CDR3, as DNA: TGTGCCAGCAGCCTATTAAGTGCCGGGAGAACAGATACGCAGTATTTT. Encoded protein: CASSLLSAGRTDTQYF.

The table lists this clone with a few counts. The V and J genes are TRBV19 and TRBJ1-2, with TRBD1 matching 7 bases. The V and J ends lost 8 bases and 2 bases, in that order; junction bases with no gene match: 8. The germline V gene has CDR1 LNHDA and CDR2 SQIVND (reference sequence). The CDR3 sequence is 14 residues long. The CDR3 DNA reads TGTGCCAGTGGGAGACAGGGTGACAACTATGGCTACACCTTC. It codes for CASGRQGDNYGYTF.

V and J are TRBV19 and TRBJ2-2; possibly TRBD2 for D (6 bases). CDR1 LNHDA and CDR2 SQIVND come from the germline V gene (reference sequence). The V and J ends lost 3 bases and 7 bases respectively, with 24 bases between them. The CDR3 spans 18 residues. The CDR3 spells CASSMFRGSGVVNGELFF. The CDR3, as DNA: TGTGCCAGTAGTATGTTTCGTGGATCGGGAGTGGTTAACGGGGAGCTGTTTTTT.

The chain has TRBV6-2 or TRBV6-3 and TRBJ2-3, with 10 bases aligning to TRBD2. The length of the CDR3 is 16 residues. V dropped 5 bases and J dropped 6; count of bases not matched to a gene: 11. CDR1 and CDR2 (germline): MNHEY, SVGEGT. The CDR3 DNA reads TGTGCCAGCAGTCCACGGGGACTAGCGACCGTGGATACGCAGTATTTT. Translation gives CASSPRGLATVDTQYF.

The chain uses TRBV6-6 and TRBJ1-3; D not certain. CDR3 length: 12 residues. V was cut by 5 bases and J by 5 bases, with 7 bases left in between. Germline lookup yields CDR1 MNHNY and CDR2 SVGAGI (reference sequence). The CDR3 here is CASSQPRNTIYF. In DNA, the CDR3 is TGTGCCAGCAGTCAACCTCGAAACACCATATATTTT.